Shown below are 5 T cell receptor beta chains from a single sample sequenced in a study of shared clonotypes between healthy human individuals. Using immunoSEQ multiplex PCR, the repertoire was profiled, and TCRdb retains in-frame clones only, with some absent. The sample yields some 2.4 million clones, 93% seen once. The sequenced sample consisted of naive CD4+ T cells from PBMCs. The subset denotes: CD45RA+ positively selected. Receptors originate from a man aged 18-30 years in good health. Some clones in this sample may be carry-over from other donors' samples.

V is TRBV4-2 and J is TRBJ2-1; D is undetermined. Germline CDR1 LGHNA, CDR2 YNFKEQ. The CDR3 consists of 14 residues. V dropped 3 bases and J dropped 9 bases, with 15 bases sitting between them. The CDR3 region has the DNA TGTGCCAGCAGCCAGGAAGGACCCTCCAGTGAGCAGTTCTTC. It translates to CASSQEGPSSEQFF.

The V gene is TRBV18, the J gene TRBJ1-1, with 10 positions matching TRBD1. This CDR3 comprises 16 residues. Germline CDR1 KGHSH, CDR2 LQKENI. Trimming removed 0 bases from V and 6 bases from J; junction bases left unmatched: 7. The CDR3 here is CASSPPRRQGASEAFF. The DNA for the CDR3 is TGTGCCAGCTCACCACCCCGTAGACAGGGGGCTTCTGAAGCTTTCTTT. Supplemented by reference TRBV18 and TRBJ1-1, the full variable domain reads NAGVMQNPRHLVRRRGQEARLRCSPMKGHSHVYWYRQLPEEGLKFMVYLQKENIIDESGMPKERFSAEFPKEGPSILRIQQVVRGDSAAYFCASSPPRRQGASEAFFGQGTRLTVV.

This chain's CDR3 is CASSFIAYNEQFF. The CDR3 coding sequence is TGTGCCAGCAGTTTTATAGCGTACAATGAGCAGTTCTTC. The chain has TRBV28 and TRBJ2-1; D is perhaps TRBD2 (5 bases). The CDR3 is 13 amino acids. V lost 3 bases and J lost 4, with 7 bases in between. Germline lookup yields CDR1 MDHEN and CDR2 SYDVKM.

The rearrangement joins TRBV29-1 to TRBJ2-1; D is uncertain. V was cut by 5 bases and J by 3 bases, with 8 bases left in between. CDR1 is SQVTM, CDR2 ANQGSEA, per germline. CDR3 size: 12 residues. The CDR3 here is CSVSIYYNEQFF. CDR3 coding DNA: TGCAGCGTTTCAATCTACTACAATGAGCAGTTCTTC.

CDR3 sequence (DNA): TGTGCCTGGAGTCCAGATGGAGGCTACACCTTC. Its protein product is CAWSPDGGYTF. J is TRBJ1-2 and V is TRBV30, with D hard to call. The CDR3 is 11 amino acids. The germline V gene encodes CDR1 GTSNPN and CDR2 SVGIG (reference sequence). The V end was cut by 2 bases, the J end by 8 bases, with 9 bases between.